This T cell receptor (beta chain) is from a study of shared clonotypes between healthy human individuals. For the study at large: Donor ages ranged 18 to 49 years: a couple of women, a few men. Each donor had three CD4 naive, three CD4 memory, two CD8 naive and one CD8 memory plate. Study results and limitations: Larger estimated richness was generally seen in naive subsets than in memory subsets.

CD45RO-negative cells were positively selected for CCR7, leaving out terminally differentiated effector memory CD45RA+ cells. The V gene lost 3 bases and the J gene lost 2 bases, with 12 bases spanning the gap. CDR1 is SGHRS, CDR2 YFSETQ, per germline. This CDR3 region has 14 residues. A remark on this clone: Its antigen remains unidentified.

This table comes from immunoSEQ multiplex PCR, and its TCRdb copy is limited to in-frame clones, with some not included. The sample consists of approximately 1.9 million clones, 90% to 95% of them appearing once. V gene TRBV5-1 combines with J gene TRBJ2-7; D uncertain. The sequence derives from a man aged 18-30 years in good health. Some clones in this sample may be carry-over from other donors' samples. The sequenced sample consisted of naive CD8+ T cells from PBMCs. Written as DNA, the CDR3 is TGCGCCAGCAGCTCGACGGCCGGACCCTACGAGCAGTACTTC. Its translation is CASSSTAGPYEQYF.